This T cell receptor beta chain was recovered during a study of shared clonotypes between healthy human individuals. In the study overall: Donors consisted of two women and a few men between 18 and 49.

General study results and limits: In this cohort, only blood was sampled, and tissue repertoires likely differ.

This clone has a single count. The antigen is undetermined. TCRdb's copy holds only in-frame clones and misses some; the assay was immunoSEQ multiplex PCR. The repertoire holds about 450,000 clones, with roughly three quarters as singletons. V was shortened by 7 bases and J by 1 base, with 12 bases between the two germline ends. The CDR3 is made up of 14 amino acids. Germline V gene data show CDR1 as SGHRS and CDR2 as YFSETQ. V is TRBV5-1 and J is TRBJ1-5; unclear D gene. What was sequenced was PBMCs. The source of this sequence is a woman between 40 and 55 years old in good health. Some clones in this sample may be carry-over from other donors' samples. The chain's CDR3 is CASCRRQSNQPQHF. The CDR3 nucleotides read TGCGCCAGCTGCCGGCGGCAGAGCAATCAGCCCCAGCATTTT.